These T cell receptor beta chains were read from a single sample in a study of blood T cell repertoires in COVID-19. Profiled with immunoSEQ multiplex PCR; TCRdb holds only in-frame clones, not every one. Of about 360,000 clones in the sample, 75% to 90% were seen once. Sequencing input: peripheral blood. These receptors came from a woman aged 60 to 75 with COVID-19, enrolled during active disease. Both conserved end residues are part of each CDR3. D genes are given only for firm matches. A row's size may be missing; if present it is once, few, many or a size class.

CDR3 DNA	CDR3 protein	J gene	CDR3 length	D gene	V gene	clone size
TGTGCTAGTGGTTTGAGGGGGACAGGGGTTTCGGAGACCCAGTACTTC	CASGLRGTGVSETQYF	TRBJ2-5	16	TRBD1	TRBV12-5	NA
TGTGCCTGGGGAGCTTCTAGCGGGGGGTTCACAGATACGCAGTATTTT	CAWGASSGGFTDTQYF	TRBJ2-3	16	TRBD2	TRBV30	NA
TGTGCCAGCGGCCAACAGGGTAGGAATTCACCCCTCCACTTT	CASGQQGRNSPLHF	TRBJ1-6	14	NA	TRBV6-5	few
TGTGCCTGGAGTATAAGGGGAAATCAGCCCCAGCATTTT	CAWSIRGNQPQHF	TRBJ1-5	13	NA	TRBV30	NA
TGTGCCAGCAGCTCCGCTCGGGAGGGGAACACTGAAGCTTTCTTT	CASSSAREGNTEAFF	TRBJ1-1	15	NA	TRBV11-1	NA
TGTGCCAGCAGCCCCGCCCGGACAGACAACACCGGGGAGCTGTTTTTT	CASSPARTDNTGELFF	TRBJ2-2	16	NA	TRBV5-6	NA
TGTGCCAGCAGCAACCCCGACAGGAGCTCCTATAATTCACCCCTCCACTTT	CASSNPDRSSYNSPLHF	TRBJ1-6	17	NA	TRBV11-3	NA
TGTGCCAGCAGCTCACGGGGGGGCGAGCAGTACTTC	CASSSRGGEQYF	TRBJ2-7	12	TRBD2	TRBV7-8	once
TGTGCCAGTAGCAAGGGCAGCAGGGGGTACAATGAGCAGTTCTTC	CASSKGSRGYNEQFF	TRBJ2-1	15	TRBD1	TRBV19	once
TGTGCCAGCAGCCCCCCCGGGGAAACGCAGTATTTT	CASSPPGETQYF	TRBJ2-3	12	NA	TRBV9	once
TGTGCCAGCAGCTTATACCGGGAGGCTGAAGCTTTCTTT	CASSLYREAEAFF	TRBJ1-1	13	NA	TRBV27	few
TGTGCCAGCAGTTACAACAGGGGTCCGCAGTATTTT	CASSYNRGPQYF	TRBJ2-3	12	TRBD1	TRBV6-2/TRBV6-3	NA
TGCGCCAGCAGCCACCCGGGACTAGCGGTGTCCGGGGAGCTGTTTTTT	CASSHPGLAVSGELFF	TRBJ2-2	16	TRBD2	TRBV4-1	NA
TGTGCCAGCAGTTCCTGGACAGGGGATGATGAAAAACTGTTTTTT	CASSSWTGDDEKLFF	TRBJ1-4	15	TRBD1	TRBV6-5	NA
TGCGCCAGCAGCTTTAACGGGGAAATGAACACTGAAGCTTTCTTT	CASSFNGEMNTEAFF	TRBJ1-1	15	NA	TRBV5-1	NA
TGTGCCAGTAGTATAGTGGGTAACTCGGGTAACTATGGCTACACCTTC	CASSIVGNSGNYGYTF	TRBJ1-2	16	NA	TRBV19	NA
TGCGCCAGCAGCCAGGCCGGGGGGGCCCTCCACTTT	CASSQAGGALHF	TRBJ1-6	12	NA	TRBV4-1	NA
TGTGCCAGCAGCGCGGGTGGGGGACAGCTCTCTGGAAACACCATATATTTT	CASSAGGGQLSGNTIYF	TRBJ1-3	17	TRBD1	TRBV3-1/TRBV3-2	NA
TGTGCCAGCAGTGAGGAGGCTTCGGGCACTGAAGCTTTCTTT	CASSEEASGTEAFF	TRBJ1-1	14	NA	TRBV6-4	NA
TGTGCCAGCAGTGAGGTGCCAAATCCTAGGTATGAAAAACTGTTTTTT	CASSEVPNPRYEKLFF	TRBJ1-4	16	NA	TRBV6-1	few
TGTGCCAGCAGCCAAGAGGGTGGGGCAAAGCAGTTCTTC	CASSQEGGAKQFF	TRBJ2-1	13	NA	TRBV3-1/TRBV3-2	NA
TGTGCCAGCAGCGTAGGTCAGGGGGCTGGAAACACCATATATTTT	CASSVGQGAGNTIYF	TRBJ1-3	15	TRBD1	TRBV9	NA
TGTGCCAGCAGCGCGGATACAGGCTCTGGAAACACCATATATTTT	CASSADTGSGNTIYF	TRBJ1-3	15	NA	TRBV9	few
TGCAGCGTTGCCAAGCCCTCCTACGAGCAGTACTTC	CSVAKPSYEQYF	TRBJ2-7	12	NA	TRBV29-1	NA
TGCGCCAGCAGCTTGTCGCCCGGACAGGGGGAGAACACTGAAGCTTTCTTT	CASSLSPGQGENTEAFF	TRBJ1-1	17	TRBD1	TRBV5-1	NA
TGTGCCAGCGGACTAGCGGGGGGCACAGATACGCAGTATTTT	CASGLAGGTDTQYF	TRBJ2-3	14	TRBD2	TRBV9	NA
TGCGCCAGCAGCCGGGGCATCTCTGGAAACACCATATATTTT	CASSRGISGNTIYF	TRBJ1-3	14	NA	TRBV4-1	NA
TGTGCCAGCAGCCAGTTAGGAGGACAGCCCCAGCATTTT	CASSQLGGQPQHF	TRBJ1-5	13	NA	TRBV14	NA
TGCAGTGCTAGAGACAGGGTCGGCTACACCTTC	CSARDRVGYTF	TRBJ1-2	11	NA	TRBV20-1	NA
TGTGCCAGCAGCTTGGCCGGGAGGGGGGTAGCAGATACGCAGTATTTT	CASSLAGRGVADTQYF	TRBJ2-3	16	TRBD2	TRBV5-4	NA
TGTGCCAGCAGCTGGGGACTAGCGGGGGCGAACACCGGGGAGCTGTTTTTT	CASSWGLAGANTGELFF	TRBJ2-2	17	TRBD2	TRBV5-6	once
TGTGCCAGCAGTTACGGGTCAGGTCCGAAGTATAATTCACCCCTCCACTTT	CASSYGSGPKYNSPLHF	TRBJ1-6	17	NA	TRBV6-2/TRBV6-3	NA
TGCAGCGTTGTGGGCGGGGGGGCCGTAGATACGCAGTATTTT	CSVVGGGAVDTQYF	TRBJ2-3	14	TRBD2	TRBV29-1	NA
TGTGCCAGCAGTTACCGGCTAGACTCTATCGAGCAGTACTTC	CASSYRLDSIEQYF	TRBJ2-7	14	NA	TRBV6-5	NA
TGTGCCAGCAGCCCCCGGACTAGCGGGCGACTCACGAACACCGGGGAGCTGTTTTTT	CASSPRTSGRLTNTGELFF	TRBJ2-2	19	TRBD2	TRBV7-6	NA
TGTGCCAGCAGCGACAGATTTGGGCCAACTAATGAAAAACTGTTTTTT	CASSDRFGPTNEKLFF	TRBJ1-4	16	NA	TRBV13	NA
TGTGCCAGCAGCGGCAATTCACAGGGGGCGGGAAACACCATATATTTT	CASSGNSQGAGNTIYF	TRBJ1-3	16	TRBD1	TRBV9	once
TGCGCCAGCAGCCTACCGGGACAGGGGCGCGAAAAACTGTTTTTT	CASSLPGQGREKLFF	TRBJ1-4	15	TRBD1	TRBV4-3	NA
TGTGCCAGCTCACCCTTCTCCAGGGGTGACAAACAGCCCCAGCATTTT	CASSPFSRGDKQPQHF	TRBJ1-5	16	NA	TRBV18	NA
TGTGCCACCCGGCGACGGGGAGCCGAGACAGATACGCAGTATTTT	CATRRRGAETDTQYF	TRBJ2-3	15	NA	TRBV19	NA
TGCGCCAGCCCGCAGGGTACTTACTACAATGAGCAGTTCTTC	CASPQGTYYNEQFF	TRBJ2-1	14	NA	TRBV10-2	once
TGTGCCATCAGCACCCCCAGTCTGACAGGGGGTTCCCATAATTCACCCCTCCACTTT	CAISTPSLTGGSHNSPLHF	TRBJ1-6	19	TRBD1	TRBV10-3	NA
TGTGCCAGTAGTATCAGTTTGGAGTCCTACGAGCAGTACTTC	CASSISLESYEQYF	TRBJ2-7	14	NA	TRBV19	NA
TGTGCCAGCAGCCAACCCGGGGGGTACTATGGCTACACCTTC	CASSQPGGYYGYTF	TRBJ1-2	14	NA	TRBV14	NA
TGTGCCAGCAGCTGGAGGGACAGACCTAACTATGGCTACACCTTC	CASSWRDRPNYGYTF	TRBJ1-2	15	TRBD1	TRBV5-4	once
TGTGCCAGCAGCGTACGGACTAGCGGGGGTTACAATGAGCAGTTCTTC	CASSVRTSGGYNEQFF	TRBJ2-1	16	TRBD2	TRBV4-2	NA
TGTGCCTCCTCTAGGGGGGGTACTAATAATTCACCCCTCCACTTT	CASSRGGTNNSPLHF	TRBJ1-6	15	NA	TRBV7-3	NA
TGTGCCAGCAAGGGGACTACCACCTCGACCTCCTACGAGCAGTACTTC	CASKGTTTSTSYEQYF	TRBJ2-7	16	TRBD2	TRBV2	NA
TGTGCCAGTAGTAGCCGGATAGCCGGGGCCAACGTCCTGACTTTC	CASSSRIAGANVLTF	TRBJ2-6	15	NA	TRBV19	NA
TGTGCCTGGAGCCAACAAGACAGGAGACTTACGGGCTACACCTTC	CAWSQQDRRLTGYTF	TRBJ1-2	15	NA	TRBV30	NA
TGCGCCAGCAGTACGGTGACAGGGGACTCCTACGAGCAGTACTTC	CASSTVTGDSYEQYF	TRBJ2-7	15	TRBD1	TRBV4-1	NA